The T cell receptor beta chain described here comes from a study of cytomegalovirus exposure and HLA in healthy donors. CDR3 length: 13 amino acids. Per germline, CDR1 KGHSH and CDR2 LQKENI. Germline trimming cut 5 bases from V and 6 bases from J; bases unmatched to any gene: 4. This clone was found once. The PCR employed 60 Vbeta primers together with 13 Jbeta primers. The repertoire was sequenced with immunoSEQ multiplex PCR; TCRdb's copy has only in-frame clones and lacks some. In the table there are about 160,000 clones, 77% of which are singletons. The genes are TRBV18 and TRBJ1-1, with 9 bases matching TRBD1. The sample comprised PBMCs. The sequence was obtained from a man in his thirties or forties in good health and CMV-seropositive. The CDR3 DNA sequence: TGTGCCAGCTCATCTACAGGGGGCTCTGAAGCTTTCTTT. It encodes CASSSTGGSEAFF.